These T cell receptor beta chains were read from a single sample in a study of blood T cell repertoires in COVID-19. Measured with immunoSEQ multiplex PCR; TCRdb has only the in-frame clones, and not every one. The repertoire has fewer than 150,000 clones, about 77% of them found once; the top ten carry 20% to 25%. Source material: peripheral blood. These TCRs come from a man aged 80 or over with acute or convalescent COVID-19. The CDR3 runs from the conserved cysteine through the conserved F or W. D genes are given only for firm matches. Clone size is given for some rows only: seen once, a few or many times, or a class if the clone is expanded.

j_gene | abundance | d_gene | v_gene | CDR3nt | CDR3aa
TRBJ2-7 | . | TRBD1 | TRBV2 | TGTGCCAGCAGCGCCGGGACAGCTCCCTACGAGCAGTACTTC | CASSAGTAPYEQYF
TRBJ1-1 | . | . | TRBV6-1 | TGTGCCAGCAGTGAGCCGGGACTGCTAATGAACACTGAAGCTTTCTTT | CASSEPGLLMNTEAFF
TRBJ1-5 | . | . | TRBV6-1 | TGTGCCAGCAGTGTGAGGTCACAGGATCGAGGTGGCAATCAGCCCCAGCATTTT | CASSVRSQDRGGNQPQHF
TRBJ2-7 | . | . | TRBV3-1/TRBV3-2 | TGTGCCAGCAGCCTGGGAGGAATATACGAGCAGTACTTC | CASSLGGIYEQYF
TRBJ2-7 | many | TRBD2 | TRBV5-5 | TGTGCCAGCAGCTTGCATAGCGGGAGCTACGAGCAGTACTTC | CASSLHSGSYEQYF
TRBJ2-1 | . | . | TRBV11-3 | TGTGCCAGCAGCTCGGACAATGAGCAGTTCTTC | CASSSDNEQFF
TRBJ2-1 | . | . | TRBV7-8 | TGTGCCAGCAGCTTATCTTACAATGAGCAGTTCTTC | CASSLSYNEQFF
TRBJ1-3 | . | . | TRBV5-6 | TGTGCCAGCAGCTTGTTCGTTGGAAACACCATATATTTT | CASSLFVGNTIYF
TRBJ1-2 | . | . | TRBV27 | TGTGCCAGCAGTTTCGGGACTAGAGATGGCTACACCTTC | CASSFGTRDGYTF
TRBJ2-2 | many | TRBD1 | TRBV4-1 | TGCGCCAGCAGCCCACAGGGGGAGAGGAACACCGGGGAGCTGTTTTTT | CASSPQGERNTGELFF
TRBJ1-6 | . | TRBD1 | TRBV5-1 | TGCGCCAGCAAGTACGGACAGGAGGATTCACCCCTCCACTTT | CASKYGQEDSPLHF
TRBJ2-7 | . | TRBD1 | TRBV5-1 | TGCGCCAGCAGTATAACAGGGGGCGAGCAGTACTTC | CASSITGGEQYF
TRBJ2-7 | . | . | TRBV7-3 | TGTGCCAGCAGCCCCCGGGGGGGGACAGTTTACGAGCAGTACTTC | CASSPRGGTVYEQYF
TRBJ1-1 | . | . | TRBV5-1 | TGCGCCAGCAGTTTCAAACGGGTAGGGGCGCTTGGCACTGAAGCTTTCTTT | CASSFKRVGALGTEAFF
TRBJ2-5 | . | . | TRBV3-1/TRBV3-2 | TGTGCCAGCCCGGGAAAAAAAGAGACCCAGTACTTC | CASPGKKETQYF
TRBJ2-7 | . | TRBD1 | TRBV6-5 | TGTGCCAGCATCCCACCCGACAGGGCCAAGCAGTACTTC | CASIPPDRAKQYF
TRBJ1-5 | . | . | TRBV27 | TGTGCCAGCAGTTACCGACAAGTTGCTAGCAATCAGCCCCAGCATTTT | CASSYRQVASNQPQHF
TRBJ2-3 | . | . | TRBV6-1 | TGTGCCAGCAGTGAAGCCCAACGGGGGGCCTTATATACGCAGTATTTT | CASSEAQRGALYTQYF
TRBJ1-1 | . | TRBD1 | TRBV2 | TGTGCCAGCAGTGAGAAGACAGGGACCACTGAAGCTTTCTTT | CASSEKTGTTEAFF
TRBJ1-2 | . | . | TRBV28 | TGTGCCAGCAGTTCCTCCAGGGGCTACACCTTC | CASSSSRGYTF
TRBJ2-3 | . | TRBD2 | TRBV7-2 | TGTGCCAGCAGCTTCCCATTAGCGGGCTTTTCCACAGATACGCAGTATTTT | CASSFPLAGFSTDTQYF
TRBJ1-2 | . | . | TRBV5-1 | TGCGCCAGCAGCTACACAATCCAGGGTCTGGGCTATGGCTACACCTTC | CASSYTIQGLGYGYTF
TRBJ2-7 | once | TRBD1 | TRBV6-9 | TGTGCCAGCAGCCCCGGGGGACAGGGGGGCTACGAGCAGTACTTC | CASSPGGQGGYEQYF
TRBJ2-7 | . | TRBD1 | TRBV19 | TGTGCCAGTAGTAGGGGACCCCAGGGGGTGGTCTACGAGCAGTACTTC | CASSRGPQGVVYEQYF
TRBJ2-5 | . | TRBD1 | TRBV11-2 | TGTGCCAGCAGCTTCCGGCAGGGGGTCGGAACCCAGTACTTC | CASSFRQGVGTQYF
TRBJ2-5 | . | . | TRBV2 | TGTGCCAGCAGTGACCGGGGAGTAAAGACCCAGTACTTC | CASSDRGVKTQYF
TRBJ1-2 | . | TRBD1 | TRBV19 | TGTGCCAGTAGTATACCGGGACAGGGTTTCTATGGCTACACCTTC | CASSIPGQGFYGYTF
TRBJ2-7 | medium-sized | . | TRBV7-8 | TGTGCCAGCAGCTTAGGGGGGGGGCCCTACGAGCAGTACTTC | CASSLGGGPYEQYF
TRBJ2-2 | . | TRBD1 | TRBV6-2/TRBV6-3 | TGTGCCAGCAGTTACCGGGACAGGGGGTCCGGGGAGCTGTTTTTT | CASSYRDRGSGELFF
TRBJ2-7 | . | TRBD1 | TRBV7-9 | TGTGCCAGCAGCTCGGGACAGCGGCAGCAGTACTTC | CASSSGQRQQYF
TRBJ1-4 | . | . | TRBV19 | TGTGCCAGTACCGATGGGGGGGGCCGGCCTAATGAAAAACTGTTTTTT | CASTDGGGRPNEKLFF
TRBJ2-5 | few | TRBD1 | TRBV15 | TGTGCCACCAGCAGAGATCCTTTGGGCAGGGGGCAAGAGACCCAGTACTTC | CATSRDPLGRGQETQYF
TRBJ2-5 | . | TRBD2 | TRBV2 | TGTGCCACCGGGGGGGGGAGCCAAGAGACCCAGTACTTC | CATGGGSQETQYF
TRBJ1-4 | . | TRBD1 | TRBV4-1 | TGCGCCAGCAGGGGGACAGATGAAAAACTGTTTTTT | CASRGTDEKLFF
TRBJ1-5 | . | TRBD1 | TRBV6-2/TRBV6-3 | TGTGCCAGCAGCGCCGACAGGGTGCAGCCCCAGCATTTT | CASSADRVQPQHF
TRBJ2-5 | . | TRBD2 | TRBV28 | TGTGCCAGCAGTTTACGGGGGGAGCAAGAGACCCAGTACTTC | CASSLRGEQETQYF
TRBJ2-6 | . | . | TRBV6-6 | TGTGCCACCAACGGGGAGGCTGGGGCCAACGTCCTGACTTTC | CATNGEAGANVLTF
TRBJ2-5 | . | TRBD1 | TRBV11-2 | TGTGCCAGCAGCTTAGGCGGACAGGGGAGGGTGGAGACCCAGTACTTC | CASSLGGQGRVETQYF
TRBJ1-5 | . | . | TRBV7-2 | TGTGCCAGCAGCTTTATAGGAGGTCAGCCCCAGCATTTT | CASSFIGGQPQHF
TRBJ1-1 | . | . | TRBV28 | TGTGCCAGCACTCCGCGGGGTGGAGCTATTACTGAAGCTTTCTTT | CASTPRGGAITEAFF
TRBJ1-1 | . | TRBD1 | TRBV5-4 | TGTGCCAGCAGCTTACCACAGGGGGGTGAAGCTTTCTTT | CASSLPQGGEAFF